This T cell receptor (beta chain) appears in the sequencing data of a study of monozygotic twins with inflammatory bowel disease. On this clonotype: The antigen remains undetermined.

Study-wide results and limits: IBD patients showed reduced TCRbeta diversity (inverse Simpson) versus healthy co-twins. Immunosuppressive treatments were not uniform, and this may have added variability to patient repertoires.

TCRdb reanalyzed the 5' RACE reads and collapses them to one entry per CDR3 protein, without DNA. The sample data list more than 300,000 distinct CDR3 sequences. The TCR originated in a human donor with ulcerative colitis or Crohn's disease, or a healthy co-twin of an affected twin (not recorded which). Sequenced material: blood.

The CDR3 is CASSLGRAWVEQYF. This chain links TRBV7-2 with TRBJ2-7; TCRdb's assignment of TRBD2 cannot be checked, as there is no DNA. CDR1 and CDR2 from the germline V gene are SGHTA and FQGNSA. This CDR3 has 14 amino acids.